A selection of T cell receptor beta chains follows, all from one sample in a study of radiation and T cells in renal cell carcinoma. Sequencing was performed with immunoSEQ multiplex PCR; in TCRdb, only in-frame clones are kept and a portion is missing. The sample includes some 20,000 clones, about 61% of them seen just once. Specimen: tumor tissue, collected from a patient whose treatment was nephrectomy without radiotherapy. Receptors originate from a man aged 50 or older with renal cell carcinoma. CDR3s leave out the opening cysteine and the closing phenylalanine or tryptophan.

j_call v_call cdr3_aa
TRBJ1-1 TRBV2 ASRDSLNTEAF
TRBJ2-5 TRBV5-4 ASSPLPVGGQETQY
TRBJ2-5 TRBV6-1 ASSEQTSQETQY
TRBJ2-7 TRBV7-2 ASSLAAAGGPSGYEQY
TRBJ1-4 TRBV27 ASSLRGTATNEKLF
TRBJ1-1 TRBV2 ASSEEGTNEERAF
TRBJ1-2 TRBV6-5 ASTGSGTFYGYT
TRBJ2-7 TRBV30 AWSTGPVGSSYEQY
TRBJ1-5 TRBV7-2 ASSASRNSNQPQH
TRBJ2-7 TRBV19 ASSSVAAYEQY
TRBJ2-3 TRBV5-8 ASSGTTTDTQY
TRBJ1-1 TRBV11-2 ASSLQETANTEAF
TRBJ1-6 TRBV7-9 ASSPPGGTLH
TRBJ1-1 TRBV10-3 AISEEQRAEAF
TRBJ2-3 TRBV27 ASSSAVLAGGPMTDTQY
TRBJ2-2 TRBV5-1 ASSDWGAGELF